A single sample gave rise to the 21 T cell receptor beta chains below, sequenced in a study of cytomegalovirus exposure and HLA in healthy donors. Primers for the PCR totalled 60 Vbeta and 13 Jbeta. Measured with immunoSEQ multiplex PCR; TCRdb has only the in-frame clones, and not every one. Of fewer than 70,000 clones listed, about 73% are singletons. The sequenced sample was PBMCs. Receptors originate from a woman aged 55-69 years in good health and CMV-seropositive.

The V gene is TRBV15, the J gene TRBJ1-2; possible D gene TRBD1, 6 bases. The CDR3 runs 15 residues. Germline CDR1 and CDR2: LNHNV and YYDKDF (reference sequence). V was trimmed by 5 bases and J by 1 base, leaving 14 bases between them. The CDR3 reads CATSRLTGGNYGYTF. The DNA for the CDR3 is TGTGCCACCAGCCGCCTGACAGGTGGTAACTATGGCTACACCTTC.

J is TRBJ2-1 and V is TRBV30; TRBD2 is a possible D gene (6 bases). Germline assignment: CDR1 GTSNPN and CDR2 SVGIG (reference sequence). Trimming left V 2 bases short and J 0 bases short, with 17 bases between. The CDR3 has 17 residues. CDR3 residues: CAWSWMGLGSSYNEQFF. As DNA, the CDR3 is TGTGCCTGGAGTTGGATGGGACTCGGGAGCTCCTACAATGAGCAGTTCTTC.

CDR3 residues: CASSLGQKHSPLHF. CDR3 DNA sequence: TGTGCCAGCAGCCTGGGACAGAAACATTCACCCCTCCACTTT. The gene calls are TRBV7-2 and TRBJ1-6, with TRBD1 identical over 7 bases. The germline V gene encodes CDR1 SGHTA and CDR2 FQGNSA. This CDR3 contains 14 residues. Germline trimming cut 5 bases from V and 8 bases from J; bases unmatched to any gene: 6.

The CDR3 DNA reads TGCGCCAGCAGCCAAGATTGGTCAGAGAACACCGGGGAGCTGTTTTTT. It codes for CASSQDWSENTGELFF. The chain recombines TRBV4-1 with TRBJ2-2; D gene unclear. The CDR3 spans 16 residues. V was shortened by 0 bases and J by 1 base, with 9 bases between the two germline ends. Germline CDR1 is MGHRA and CDR2 is YSYEKL.

This clone was counted between two and nine times. This chain joins TRBV5-1 and TRBJ1-1; the D is unclear. The ends were cut back, 3 bases at V and 0 bases at J, with 9 bases in the middle. CDR1 and CDR2 from the germline V gene are SGHRS and YFSETQ. CDR3 length: 14 amino acids. CDR3: CASSSDTLNTEAFF. The CDR3 region has the DNA TGCGCCAGCAGCTCTGACACCTTGAACACTGAAGCTTTCTTT.

This clone was detected only a few times. V gene TRBV19 combines with J gene TRBJ1-1; D call uncertain. The CDR3 is made up of 15 amino acids. In germline, CDR1 is LNHDA, CDR2 SQIVND (reference sequence). Trimming pared 2 bases from V and 1 base from J, leaving 11 bases between. Here the CDR3 reads CASSIITAGNTEAFF. In DNA, the CDR3 is TGTGCCAGTAGTATAATCACAGCCGGGAACACTGAAGCTTTCTTT.

The genes are TRBV11-2 and TRBJ2-3, with 7 bases fitting TRBD2. Germline V CDR1 and CDR2: SGHAT, FQNNGV. CDR3 length: 14 residues. J was trimmed by 5 bases and V by 5 bases; bases with no gene match: 7. CDR3 bases: TGTGCCAGCAGCAAAAGCGGGGTGAGAGATACGCAGTATTTT. It is translated as CASSKSGVRDTQYF.

The CDR3 coding sequence is TGTGCCAGCAGAGAAGGACTAGCGGGGGGCTACGAGCAGTACTTC. It translates to CASREGLAGGYEQYF. The chain links TRBV25-1 to TRBJ2-7, with TRBD2 identical over 14 bases. CDR1 is MGHDK and CDR2 is SYGVNS in the germline V gene. The CDR3 runs to 15 residues. The J segment lost 3 bases and the V segment lost 6 bases, leaving 4 bases of the junction unmatched.

This clone showed up just once. The chain uses TRBV21-1 and TRBJ2-3; no DNA check was done on the table's D call, TRBD2. TRBV21-1 represents a pseudogene. The CDR3 totals 16 residues. The CDR3 is CASSLDGRLYTDTQYF. DNA for the CDR3: TGTGCCAGCAGCCTTGATGGGAGACTTTACACAGATACGCAGTATTTT.

This clone was recorded once. The rearrangement links TRBV7-3 to TRBJ1-1; TRBD1 might be the D (6 bases). V gave up 0 bases and J gave up 4 bases, with 12 bases separating them. The V gene's germline CDR1 is SGHTA and CDR2 FQGTGA. The CDR3 has 15 residues. Here the CDR3 DNA reads TGTGCCAGCAGCTTAACGAGGCAGGGGACCACTGAAGCTTTCTTT. It yields the protein CASSLTRQGTTEAFF. The variable domain in full, completed from reference TRBV7-3 and TRBJ1-1, reads GAGVSQTPSNKVTEKGKYVELRCDPISGHTALYWYRQSLGQGPEFLIYFQGTGAADDSGLPNDRFFAVRPEGSVSTLKIQRTERGDSAVYLCASSLTRQGTTEAFFGQGTRLTVV.

This clone was detected a few times. The rearrangement joins TRBV6-1 to TRBJ1-1; tentatively, D is TRBD1 (6 bases). Germline CDR1 is MNHNS and CDR2 is SASEGT. This CDR3 is 15 amino acids long. Trimming took off 6 bases at V and 0 bases at J, with 14 bases between the two ends. The CDR3 here is CASRLQGQLNTEAFF. In DNA form, the CDR3 reads TGTGCCAGCAGACTACAAGGACAGCTGAACACTGAAGCTTTCTTT.

This clone was recorded a few times. CDR3: CASSLGGTGYGYTF. The CDR3, as DNA: TGTGCCAGCAGCTTGGGCGGGACAGGCTATGGCTACACCTTC. The chain joins TRBV5-6 to TRBJ1-2; 8 bases fit TRBD1. The CDR3 consists of 14 residues. V dropped 0 bases and J dropped 4; count of bases not matched to a gene: 2. CDR1 SGHDT and CDR2 YYEEEE come from the germline V gene. Together with reference TRBV5-6 and TRBJ1-2, the CDR3 gives the full variable domain: DAGVTQSPTHLIKTRGQQVTLRCSPKSGHDTVSWYQQALGQGPQFIFQYYEEEERQRGNFPDRFSGHQFPNYSSELNVNALLLGDSALYLCASSLGGTGYGYTFGSGTRLTVV.

The V and J genes are TRBV7-2 and TRBJ2-1; 8 nucleotides align to TRBD2. The ends lost 2 bases at V and 2 bases at J; junction bases unmatched: 5. Germline V gene sequence: CDR1 SGHTA, CDR2 FQGNSA. This CDR3 has 16 residues. CDR3 sequence (DNA): TGTGCCAGCAGCTTAATCGGGGGGGCCACCTACAATGAGCAGTTCTTC. As protein: CASSLIGGATYNEQFF.

The CDR3 spells CASSPWESLNSPLHF. CDR3 DNA: TGTGCCAGCAGCCCCTGGGAGAGTCTTAATTCACCCCTCCACTTT. The chain has TRBV7-9 and TRBJ1-6; D not resolved. With 5 bases removed from V and 6 bases from J, the gap between germline ends came to 14 bases. CDR1 is SEHNR and CDR2 is FQNEAQ in the germline V gene (reference sequence). This CDR3 region has 15 residues.

This rearrangement joins TRBV5-5 to TRBJ1-1; 7 bases map to TRBD1. V dropped 2 bases and J dropped 3; count of bases not matched to a gene: 4. The CDR3 covers 14 residues. Germline CDR1 reads SGHKS; CDR2 reads YYEKEE (reference sequence). CDR3 sequence reads: CASSFTGEDTEAFF. CDR3 DNA sequence: TGTGCCAGCAGCTTTACAGGGGAGGACACTGAAGCTTTCTTT.

The chain is built from TRBV30 and TRBJ1-1, with D perhaps matching TRBD1 (6 bases). In germline, CDR1 is GTSNPN, CDR2 SVGIG (reference sequence). This CDR3 contains 13 residues. V was cut by 5 bases and J by 5 bases, with 15 bases left in between. DNA for the CDR3: TGTGCCTGGGGATGGGGGGGGCGGACTGAAGCTTTCTTT. Amino acid sequence: CAWGWGGRTEAFF.

This clone has just a few counts. The chain uses TRBV10-3 and TRBJ1-1; 7 nucleotides agree with TRBD1. Germline values: CDR1 ENHRY, CDR2 SYGVKD. CDR3 length: 13 residues. Trimming cost V 9 bases and J 1 base; bases outside gene matches: 5. The CDR3 bases are TGTGCCATGAGGGACAGCCAGAACACTGAAGCTTTCTTT. Translation gives CAMRDSQNTEAFF.

The chain carries TRBV25-1 and TRBJ2-7; D gene uncertain. Trimming removed 4 bases at V and 6 bases at J, with 10 bases between. Germline-derived CDR1 and CDR2 are MGHDK and SYGVNS. The CDR3 spans 12 residues. CDR3 coding DNA: TGTGCCAGCAGTGGCCCCGGTCGCGAGCAGTACTTC. Its translation is CASSGPGREQYF.

This clone appeared many times. The J gene is TRBJ1-4, the V gene TRBV7-8; 7 positions match TRBD1. The CDR3 covers 13 residues. Germline V CDR1 and CDR2: SGHVS, FQNEAQ. Trimming cost V 3 bases and J 8 bases; bases outside gene matches: 3. CDR3 coding DNA: TGTGCCAGCAGCTTGGACAGGCAGGAAAAACTGTTTTTT. It is translated as CASSLDRQEKLFF.

The chain employs TRBV19 and TRBJ2-1; the match to TRBD1 covers 8 bases. This CDR3 is built from 15 residues. J gave up 2 bases and V 5 bases, and 5 bases lay outside the gene matches. The germline gives CDR1 LNHDA, CDR2 SQIVND (reference sequence). In nucleotides, the CDR3 is TGTGCCAGTAGTTCCCGGACAGGGACCTACAATGAGCAGTTCTTC. Residues: CASSSRTGTYNEQFF.

The DNA for the CDR3 is TGCGCCAGCAGATCTCCGGGACTAGCGAAAACATGGGGCAAAAACATTCAGTACTTC. Its translation: CASRSPGLAKTWGKNIQYF. The J gene is TRBJ2-4, the V gene TRBV10-1; 10 nucleotides agree with TRBD2. Germline V gene sequence: CDR1 WNHNN, CDR2 SYGVQD (reference sequence). This CDR3 spans 19 amino acids. The V segment lost 6 bases and the J segment 3 bases; nucleotides outside the gene matches: 17.